This T cell receptor (beta chain) was found in a study of T cell responses to AZD1222 COVID-19 vaccine. Whole-study context: Second-dose intervals near 4 or 12 weeks were combined. The study's findings and limits: The peak T cell response came first, and repertoires were sampled only after it. Spike-specific TCR breadth and depth grew following two AZD1222 doses. Baseline serostatus was positive in only a handful of AZD1222 recipients.

Sequencing was performed with immunoSEQ multiplex PCR; in TCRdb, only in-frame clones are kept and a portion is missing. Here the sample spans approximately 76,000 clones, roughly 80% being singletons. Trimming pared 5 bases from V and 3 bases from J, leaving 10 bases between. CDR3 length: 13 amino acids. As for this clone: Its specificity is unknown.

This clonotype was obtained from an adult in good health. The chain joins TRBV12-3 or TRBV12-4 to TRBJ1-2; no clear D. The sample here was peripheral blood, taken on day 0 of AZD1222 vaccination. The CDR3 reads CASSEIIDYGYTF. The CDR3 nucleotides are TGTGCCAGCAGTGAAATTATAGACTATGGCTACACCTTC.